A selection of T cell receptor beta chains follows, all from one sample in a study of glioma-infiltrating T cells. TCRdb fed the multiplex PCR reads into MiXCR, producing one record per CDR3 protein. The table records roughly 100,000 distinct CDR3 sequences, about 28% of them present only once. The sequenced sample was glioma tissue, nonneoplastic brain tissue, or PBMCs (not recorded which). These TCRs come from a human donor with low-grade glioma or glioblastoma, undergoing nonglioma brain surgery, or in good health (not recorded which). Each CDR3 is given with its conserved first and last residue. D genes are given only for firm matches. A clone size is listed for some rows: how often the clone was seen (once, few, many), or a class if it is expanded.

TRBD1 NA TRBJ2-3 TRBV11-3 CASSRGQGAGDTQYF TGTGCCAGCAGCCGAGGACAGGGGGCAGGGGATACGCAGTATTTT
NA NA TRBJ1-5 TRBV7-2 CASSLGGAENQPQHF TGTGCCAGCAGCTTGGGGGGGGCTGAAAATCAGCCCCAGCATTTT
TRBD1 few TRBJ2-7 TRBV6-1 CASSEGLPGQGHEQYF TGTGCCAGCAGTGAAGGGCTTCCGGGACAGGGCCACGAGCAGTACTTC
TRBD2 many TRBJ2-3 TRBV20-1 CSARDPALAGGWTDTQYF TGCAGTGCTAGAGATCCCGCGCTAGCGGGGGGGTGGACAGATACGCAGTATTTT
NA many TRBJ2-5 TRBV20-1 CSANRATQETQYF TGCAGTGCTAACAGGGCTACCCAAGAGACCCAGTACTTC
NA many TRBJ2-5 TRBV28 CASSFVQETQYF TGTGCCAGCAGTTTTGTCCAAGAGACCCAGTACTTC
NA NA TRBJ2-1 TRBV4-3 CASSPGVRYEQFF TGCGCCAGCAGTCCAGGGGTCAGGTATGAGCAGTTCTTC
NA NA TRBJ1-1 TRBV19 CASSMRPRGKTEAFF TGTGCCAGTAGTATGAGGCCCCGGGGGAAGACTGAAGCTTTCTTT
TRBD1 few TRBJ1-2 TRBV3-1 CASSRQGHNYGYTF TGTGCCAGCAGTCGACAGGGACATAACTATGGCTACACCTTC
NA many TRBJ2-3 TRBV20-1 CSVQKGGGVVDTQYF TGCAGTGTTCAAAAAGGAGGGGGAGTCGTAGATACGCAGTATTTT
NA few TRBJ1-3 TRBV10-3 CAISGGAGSPVENTIYF TGTGCCATCAGTGGGGGGGCCGGGTCTCCAGTCGAAAACACCATATATTTT
TRBD1 few TRBJ1-2 TRBV6-4 CASSDSKGQSFYGYTF TGTGCCAGCAGTGACTCGAAGGGACAGTCGTTCTATGGCTACACCTTC
NA NA TRBJ1-3 TRBV4-3 CASSQDFSSAYCGNTIYF TGCGCCAGCAGCCAAGATTTTTCGTCAGCCTACTGTGGAAACACCATATATTTT
NA NA TRBJ2-5 TRBV12-3/TRBV12-4 CASSHELETQYF TGTGCCAGCAGTCACGAGCTGGAGACCCAGTACTTC
NA NA TRBJ1-4 TRBV12-5 CASGLGQLNEKLFF TGTGCTAGTGGTTTGGGCCAGTTAAATGAAAAACTGTTTTTT
NA few TRBJ1-5 TRBV18 CASSPFAGTNSNQPQHF TGTGCCAGCTCACCATTTGCAGGGACAAATAGCAATCAGCCCCAGCATTTT
TRBD2 few TRBJ2-7 TRBV18 CASSPGLASYEQYF TGTGCCAGCTCACCGGGACTAGCGAGTTACGAGCAGTACTTC
TRBD1 many TRBJ1-3 TRBV6-1 CASSTTGTGNTIYF TGTGCCAGCAGTACGACAGGGACTGGAAACACCATATATTTT
NA many TRBJ2-3 TRBV6-4 CASSRDGDTDTQYF TGTGCCAGCAGCAGGGACGGAGACACAGATACGCAGTATTTT
NA few TRBJ2-7 TRBV16 CASSPSSTDYEQYF TGTGCCAGCAGCCCTTCTAGCACCGACTACGAGCAGTACTTC
TRBD2 NA TRBJ2-7 TRBV12-3/TRBV12-4 CASTQRPLLAGGPQLRSYEQYF TGTGCCAGCACCCAGAGGCCCCTTCTAGCGGGGGGGCCTCAGCTTCGATCCTACGAGCAGTACTTC
TRBD1 NA TRBJ1-1 TRBV12-3/TRBV12-4 CAGSSTGEDWNTEAFF TGTGCCGGCAGTTCCACAGGGGAGGATTGGAACACTGAAGCTTTCTTT
TRBD1 NA TRBJ1-4 TRBV5-6 CASSTPGTDEKLFF TGTGCCAGCAGCACTCCAGGGACAGATGAAAAACTGTTTTTT
TRBD1 few TRBJ2-5 TRBV5-4 CASSGWTGGAKTQYF TGTGCCAGCAGCGGCTGGACAGGGGGCGCAAAGACCCAGTACTTC
TRBD2 many TRBJ2-3 TRBV18 CASSSWTSGDTDTQYF TGTGCCAGCTCATCCTGGACTAGCGGGGACACAGATACGCAGTATTTT
NA few TRBJ2-4 TRBV15 CATSRFGLSGTTKNIQYF TGTGCCACCAGCAGATTTGGTCTATCGGGCACTACCAAAAACATTCAGTACTTC
NA many TRBJ1-5 TRBV19 CASTEGSGQPQHF TGTGCCAGTACGGAGGGGAGCGGTCAGCCCCAGCATTTT
NA few TRBJ2-1 TRBV10-3 CAISESGGEQFF TGTGCCATCAGTGAGTCTGGGGGTGAGCAGTTCTTC
NA NA TRBJ1-1 TRBV4-2 CASSQKPRGAAEAFF TGTGCCAGCAGCCAAAAACCTCGAGGGGCGGCTGAAGCTTTCTTT
NA NA TRBJ1-1 TRBV20-1 CSDVRQRGTEAFF TGCAGTGATGTTAGACAGCGGGGCACTGAAGCTTTCTTT
NA few TRBJ1-2 TRBV6-1 CASSLNLLGGSDGYTF TGTGCCAGCAGCTTGAATCTTTTAGGGGGTAGCGATGGCTACACCTTC
NA many TRBJ2-1 TRBV6-1 CASSSRGTYNEQFF TGTGCCAGCAGTTCCAGGGGCACCTACAATGAGCAGTTCTTC
NA many TRBJ1-5 TRBV18 CASSPPWTDSNQPQHF TGTGCCAGCTCACCACCGTGGACAGATAGCAATCAGCCCCAGCATTTT
NA many TRBJ1-1 TRBV20-1 CSASPGGSYTEAFF TGCAGTGCTTCTCCCGGGGGCTCCTACACTGAAGCTTTCTTT
TRBD1 NA TRBJ2-3 TRBV4-3 CARSPGGRGDTQYF TGCGCCAGAAGTCCAGGGGGCCGGGGAGATACGCAGTATTTT
TRBD1 many TRBJ1-5 TRBV27 CATATGGGNQPQHF TGTGCCACCGCGACAGGGGGCGGCAATCAGCCCCAGCATTTT
NA many TRBJ1-6 TRBV27 CASSFRSSYNSPLHF TGTGCCAGCAGTTTCCGCAGCTCCTATAATTCACCCCTCCACTTT
NA many TRBJ2-5 TRBV29-1 CSVRGVGGETQYF TGCAGCGTTAGAGGAGTGGGGGGAGAGACCCAGTACTTC
NA NA TRBJ2-7 TRBV30 CAWSVSSGKYEQYF TGTGCCTGGAGTGTATCGTCAGGGAAGTACGAGCAGTACTTC
TRBD1 few TRBJ2-3 TRBV7-3 CASSLLPGQGTDTQYF TGTGCCAGCAGCCTCTTACCGGGACAGGGCACAGATACGCAGTATTTT
NA few TRBJ1-1 TRBV19 CASRANTEAFF TGTGCCAGTAGGGCGAACACTGAAGCTTTCTTT